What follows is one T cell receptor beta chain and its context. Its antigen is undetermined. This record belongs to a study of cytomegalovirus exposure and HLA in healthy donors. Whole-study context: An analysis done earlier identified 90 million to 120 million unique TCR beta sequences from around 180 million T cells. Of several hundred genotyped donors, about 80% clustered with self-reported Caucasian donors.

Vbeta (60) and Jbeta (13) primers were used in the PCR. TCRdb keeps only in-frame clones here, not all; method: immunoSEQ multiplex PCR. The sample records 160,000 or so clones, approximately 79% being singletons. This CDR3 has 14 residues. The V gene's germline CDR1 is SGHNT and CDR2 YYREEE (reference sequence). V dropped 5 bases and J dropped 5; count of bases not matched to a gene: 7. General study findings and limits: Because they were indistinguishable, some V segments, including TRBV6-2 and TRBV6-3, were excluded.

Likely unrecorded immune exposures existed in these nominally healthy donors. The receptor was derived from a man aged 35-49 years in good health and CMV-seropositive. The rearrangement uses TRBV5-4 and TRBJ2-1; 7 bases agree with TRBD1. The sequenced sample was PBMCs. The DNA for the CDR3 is TGTGCCAGCAGTTCCGGGACAGACGACAATGAGCAGTTCTTC. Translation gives CASSSGTDDNEQFF.